Listed below are T cell receptor beta chains from one sample, sequenced in a study of T-cell memory formation after mild COVID-19. Each CDR3 protein gets one entry after TCRdb re-called the 5' RACE reads with MiXCR. Among 340,000 or so distinct CDR3 sequences listed, 13% were seen once. Sequencing was done on a sample of PBMCs or a T cell subset sorted from them (not recorded which). The receptors were sampled from a man aged 18 to 29 who had mild COVID-19 (a few samples of this study predate the infection). Cell type and time point are not known. CDR3s include the opening cysteine and the closing phenylalanine or tryptophan. Size is stated for part of the rows, as once, few or many counts, or as a class when the clone is expanded.

J	V	size	CDR3
TRBJ2-3	TRBV10-3	few	CATQGPTDTQYF
TRBJ1-1	TRBV29-1	few	CSGEQGSTEAFF
TRBJ2-1	TRBV5-6	few	CASSSRVSSYNEQFF
TRBJ2-3	TRBV4-1	few	CASSHIPDTDTQYF
TRBJ1-5	TRBV7-2	few	CASSFDQYQPQHF
TRBJ2-2	TRBV29-1	few	CSVDSGGPGELFF
TRBJ2-7	TRBV10-3	.	CAISVSGGTYEQYF
TRBJ2-1	TRBV7-3	few	CASSPRLAGRGEQFF
TRBJ1-1	TRBV7-2	few	CASSLPSSQFPTEAFF
TRBJ2-3	TRBV12-3/TRBV12-4	few	CASSASGLLTDTQYF
TRBJ2-1	TRBV5-1	.	CASSLEGGPPYNEQFF
TRBJ2-5	TRBV6-2/TRBV6-3	.	CASTTGTRGTQYF
TRBJ2-5	TRBV27	few	CASSTRYQETQYF
TRBJ2-1	TRBV5-1	.	CASSSSSGLLYNEQFF
TRBJ2-5	TRBV24-1	.	CATSTLDRVQETQYF
TRBJ2-2	TRBV5-1	few	CASNPRTDDTGELFF
TRBJ2-3	TRBV5-1	.	CASSSGTVQDTQYF
TRBJ1-6	TRBV5-1	.	CASSLGNSYNSPLHF
TRBJ2-5	TRBV11-2	many	CASSLDGPSQTQYF
TRBJ2-5	TRBV7-9	many	CASSLVILGLGETQYF
TRBJ2-1	TRBV7-9	few	CASTSGAYNEQFF
TRBJ2-7	TRBV4-1	.	CASSQPAGRFSSYEQYF
TRBJ1-1	TRBV20-1	few	CSARTGYTEAFF
TRBJ1-1	TRBV4-1	few	CASSQDRAGEAFF
TRBJ2-4	TRBV5-1	few	CASSFGGDGIQYF
TRBJ1-1	TRBV19	.	CASSIDRGFPEAFF
TRBJ2-7	TRBV5-4	.	CASSSTNPYEQYF
TRBJ2-5	TRBV5-1	once	CASSLHLFRDRYQETQYF
TRBJ2-5	TRBV4-3	few	CASSQDSAGSLQETQYF
TRBJ2-5	TRBV12-3/TRBV12-4	many	CASAEKETQYF
TRBJ2-7	TRBV6-5	.	CASSYSPQSSYEQYF
TRBJ2-1	TRBV20-1	.	CSARDLPGQGGYNEQFF
TRBJ2-1	TRBV7-6	many	CASRLNPRDRLAVNNEQFF
TRBJ2-1	TRBV7-9	few	CASSLEVAGREQFF
TRBJ1-5	TRBV7-2	.	CASSPAQGNQPQHF
TRBJ2-6	TRBV10-3	.	CAISEERKGRGANVLTF
TRBJ2-4	TRBV4-2	.	CASSPEAKNIQYF
TRBJ2-7	TRBV6-5	.	CASSYPGTLNEQYF
TRBJ2-7	TRBV29-1	many	CSVEVPASYEQYF
TRBJ2-2	TRBV10-3	.	CASAGDTNTGELFF
TRBJ1-5	TRBV6-2/TRBV6-3	.	CASTRFNQPQHF
TRBJ2-5	TRBV23-1	few	CASPSNEGVSETQYF
TRBJ1-6	TRBV4-1	many	CASSQTPGQGSSYNSPLHF
TRBJ1-5	TRBV6-2/TRBV6-3	.	CASSYSKVQPQHF
TRBJ1-1	TRBV5-6	.	CASSRVPSMNTEAFF